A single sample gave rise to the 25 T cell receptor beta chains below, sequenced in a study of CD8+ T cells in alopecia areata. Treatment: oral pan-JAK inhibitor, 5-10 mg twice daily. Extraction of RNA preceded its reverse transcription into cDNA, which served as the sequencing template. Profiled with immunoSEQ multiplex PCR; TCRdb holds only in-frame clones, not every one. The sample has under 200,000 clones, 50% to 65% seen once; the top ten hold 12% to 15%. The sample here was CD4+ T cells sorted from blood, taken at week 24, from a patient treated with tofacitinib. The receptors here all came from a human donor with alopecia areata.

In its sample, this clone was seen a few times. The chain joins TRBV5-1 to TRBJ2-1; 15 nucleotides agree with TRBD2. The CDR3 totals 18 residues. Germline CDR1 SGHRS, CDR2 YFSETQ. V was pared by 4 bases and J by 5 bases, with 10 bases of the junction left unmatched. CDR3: CASSGGLAGGPFDNEQFF. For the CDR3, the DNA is TGCGCCAGCAGCGGCGGACTAGCGGGGGGGCCGTTCGACAATGAGCAGTTCTTC. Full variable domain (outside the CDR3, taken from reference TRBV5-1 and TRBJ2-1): KAGVTQTPRYLIKTRGQQVTLSCSPISGHRSVSWYQQTPGQGLQFLFEYFSETQRNKGNFPGRFSGRQFSNSRSEMNVSTLELGDSALYLCASSGGLAGGPFDNEQFFGPGTRLTVL.

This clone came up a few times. In DNA, the CDR3 is TGTGCCAGCAAACTCCAGACAGGGCTCAATCAGCCCCAGCATTTT. Translating it yields CASKLQTGLNQPQHF. V gene TRBV6-5 combines with J gene TRBJ1-5; 7 bases align to TRBD1. The CDR3 spans 15 residues. Trimming removed 7 bases from V and 3 bases from J; junction bases left unmatched: 9. The V gene's germline CDR1 is MNHEY and CDR2 SVGAGI.

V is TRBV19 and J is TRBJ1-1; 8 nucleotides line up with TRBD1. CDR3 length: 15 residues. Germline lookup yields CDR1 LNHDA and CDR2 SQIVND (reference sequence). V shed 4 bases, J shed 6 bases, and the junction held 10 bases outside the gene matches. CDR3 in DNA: TGTGCCAGTAGTAGTCAGGGGGCTACGGGCCCTGAAGCTTTCTTT. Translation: CASSSQGATGPEAFF.

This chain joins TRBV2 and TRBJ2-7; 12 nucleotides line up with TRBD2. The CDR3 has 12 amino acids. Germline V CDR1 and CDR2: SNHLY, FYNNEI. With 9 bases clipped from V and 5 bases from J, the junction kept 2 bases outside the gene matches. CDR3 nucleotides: TGTGCCAGGGGACTAGCGGGTGACGAGCAGTACTTC. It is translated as CARGLAGDEQYF.

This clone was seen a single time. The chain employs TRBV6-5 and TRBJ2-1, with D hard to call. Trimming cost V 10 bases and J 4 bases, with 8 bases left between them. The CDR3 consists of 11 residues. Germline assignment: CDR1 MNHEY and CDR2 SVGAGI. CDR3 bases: TGTGCCACCTCTCTGTACAATGAGCAGTTCTTC. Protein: CATSLYNEQFF.

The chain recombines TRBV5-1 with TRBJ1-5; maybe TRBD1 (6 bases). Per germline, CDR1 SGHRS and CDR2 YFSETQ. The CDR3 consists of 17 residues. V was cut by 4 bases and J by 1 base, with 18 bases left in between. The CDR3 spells CASSPLGGGSSNQPQHF. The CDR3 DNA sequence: TGCGCCAGCAGCCCCTTAGGGGGGGGATCGAGCAATCAGCCCCAGCATTTT. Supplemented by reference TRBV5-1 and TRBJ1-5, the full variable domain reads KAGVTQTPRYLIKTRGQQVTLSCSPISGHRSVSWYQQTPGQGLQFLFEYFSETQRNKGNFPGRFSGRQFSNSRSEMNVSTLELGDSALYLCASSPLGGGSSNQPQHFGDGTRLSIL.

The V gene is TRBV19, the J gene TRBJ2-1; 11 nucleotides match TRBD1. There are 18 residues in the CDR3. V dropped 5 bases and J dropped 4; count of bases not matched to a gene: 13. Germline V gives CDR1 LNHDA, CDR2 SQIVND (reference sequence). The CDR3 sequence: CASSFQDRGRTRYNEQFF. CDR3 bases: TGTGCCAGTAGTTTTCAGGACAGGGGGCGAACAAGGTACAATGAGCAGTTCTTC.

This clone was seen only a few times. CDR3 in amino acids: CASSPKRQGAGAEAFF. CDR3 nucleotides: TGCGCCAGCAGCCCGAAAAGACAGGGGGCCGGGGCTGAAGCTTTCTTT. The chain joins TRBV4-1 to TRBJ1-1, with 10 bases lining up with TRBD1. CDR3 length: 16 amino acids. J lost 6 bases, V lost 4 bases, and 11 bases had no gene match. The germline CDR1 and CDR2 sequences are MGHRA and YSYEKL.

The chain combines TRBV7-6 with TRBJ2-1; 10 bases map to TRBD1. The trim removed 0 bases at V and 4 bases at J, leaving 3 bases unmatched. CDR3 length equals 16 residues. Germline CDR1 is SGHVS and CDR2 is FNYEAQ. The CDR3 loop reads CASSLAGQGMYNEQFF. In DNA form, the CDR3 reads TGTGCCAGCAGCTTAGCGGGACAGGGGATGTACAATGAGCAGTTCTTC.

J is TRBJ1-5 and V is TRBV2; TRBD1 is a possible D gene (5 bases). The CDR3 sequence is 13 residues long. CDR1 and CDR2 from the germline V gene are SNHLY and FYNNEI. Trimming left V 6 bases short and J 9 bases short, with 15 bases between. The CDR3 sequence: CASRSDPGGPQHF. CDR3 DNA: TGTGCCAGCAGGTCGGATCCGGGGGGGCCCCAGCATTTT.

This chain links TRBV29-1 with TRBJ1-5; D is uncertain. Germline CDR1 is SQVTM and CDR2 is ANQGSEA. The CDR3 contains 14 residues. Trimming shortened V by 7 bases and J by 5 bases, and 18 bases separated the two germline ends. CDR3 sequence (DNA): TGCAGCGCCGCGATTGGGTCGTGGGATCAGCCCCAGCATTTT. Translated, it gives CSAAIGSWDQPQHF.

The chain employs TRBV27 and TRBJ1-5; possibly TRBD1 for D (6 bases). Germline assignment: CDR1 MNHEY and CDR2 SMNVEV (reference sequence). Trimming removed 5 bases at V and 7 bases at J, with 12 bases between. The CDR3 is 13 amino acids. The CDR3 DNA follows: TGTGCCAGCAGTCCGCCCCAGGGGCAGCCCCAGCATTTT. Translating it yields CASSPPQGQPQHF.

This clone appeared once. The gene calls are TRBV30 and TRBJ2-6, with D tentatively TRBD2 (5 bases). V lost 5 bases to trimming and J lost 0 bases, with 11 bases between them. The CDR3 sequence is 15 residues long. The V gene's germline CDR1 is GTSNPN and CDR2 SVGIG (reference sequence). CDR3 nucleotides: TGTGCCTGGGTAGGCGACTACTCTGGGGCCAACGTCCTGACTTTC. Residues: CAWVGDYSGANVLTF.

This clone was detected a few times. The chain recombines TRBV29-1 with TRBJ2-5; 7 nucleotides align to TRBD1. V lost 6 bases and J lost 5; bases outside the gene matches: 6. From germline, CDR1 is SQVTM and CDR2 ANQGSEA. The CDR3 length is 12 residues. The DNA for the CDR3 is TGCAGCGTAGATGACAGGGAGGAGACCCAGTACTTC. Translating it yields CSVDDREETQYF.

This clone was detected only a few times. The CDR3 region is CASSYAVGRQNTEAFF. CDR3 DNA: TGTGCCAGCAGTTACGCAGTTGGGAGGCAGAACACTGAAGCTTTCTTT. J is TRBJ1-1 and V is TRBV6-5; D unresolved. In germline, CDR1 is MNHEY, CDR2 SVGAGI. With 2 bases removed from V and 1 base from J, the gap between germline ends came to 14 bases. The CDR3 covers 16 residues.

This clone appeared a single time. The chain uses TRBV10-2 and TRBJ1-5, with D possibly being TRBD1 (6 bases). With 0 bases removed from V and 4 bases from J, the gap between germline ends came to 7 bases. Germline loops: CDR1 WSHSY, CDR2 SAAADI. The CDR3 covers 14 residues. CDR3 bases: TGCGCCAGCAGTGAGTCAGGGGGAAATCAGCCCCAGCATTTT. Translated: CASSESGGNQPQHF.

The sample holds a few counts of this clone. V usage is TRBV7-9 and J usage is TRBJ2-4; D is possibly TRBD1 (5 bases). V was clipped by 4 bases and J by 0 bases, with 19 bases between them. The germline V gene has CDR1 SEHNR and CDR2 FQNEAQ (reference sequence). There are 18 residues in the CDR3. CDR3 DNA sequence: TGTGCCAGCAGCTCAGACAGAAATTCATCACTAGCCAAAAACATTCAGTACTTC. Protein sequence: CASSSDRNSSLAKNIQYF.

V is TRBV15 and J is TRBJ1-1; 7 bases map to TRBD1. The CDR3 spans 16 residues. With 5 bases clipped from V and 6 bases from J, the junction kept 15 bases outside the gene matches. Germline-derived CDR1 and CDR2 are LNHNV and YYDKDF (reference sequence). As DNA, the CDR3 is TGTGCCACCAGCGCCTACAGGGACAGTAAAGGGGCTGAAGCTTTCTTT. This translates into CATSAYRDSKGAEAFF.

Here the CDR3 reads CASSQDLAGGALGTQYF. DNA for the CDR3: TGCGCCAGCAGCCAAGATCTAGCGGGGGGAGCCCTTGGGACCCAGTACTTC. The gene calls are TRBV4-1 and TRBJ2-5; 11 bases agree with TRBD2. Per germline, CDR1 MGHRA and CDR2 YSYEKL. The CDR3 consists of 17 residues. V shed 0 bases, J shed 7 bases, and the junction held 10 bases outside the gene matches.

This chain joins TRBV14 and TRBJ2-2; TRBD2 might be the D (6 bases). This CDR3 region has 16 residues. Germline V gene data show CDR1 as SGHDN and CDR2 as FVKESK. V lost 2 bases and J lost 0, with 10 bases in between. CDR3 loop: CASSQRGYSNTGELFF. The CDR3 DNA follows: TGTGCCAGCAGCCAACGGGGGTATTCGAACACCGGGGAGCTGTTTTTT.

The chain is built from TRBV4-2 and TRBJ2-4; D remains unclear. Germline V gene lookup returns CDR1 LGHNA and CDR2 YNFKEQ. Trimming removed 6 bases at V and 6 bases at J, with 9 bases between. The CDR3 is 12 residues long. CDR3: CASSPDGNIQYF. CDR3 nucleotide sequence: TGTGCCAGCAGTCCCGACGGAAACATTCAGTACTTC.

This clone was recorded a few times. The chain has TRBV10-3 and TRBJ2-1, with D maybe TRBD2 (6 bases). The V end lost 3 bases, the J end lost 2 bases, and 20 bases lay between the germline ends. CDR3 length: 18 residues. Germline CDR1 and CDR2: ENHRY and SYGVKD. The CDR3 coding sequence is TGTGCCATCAGTGACCCCCCGTTGCGGGGTGGGGCCTACAATGAGCAGTTCTTC. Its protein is CAISDPPLRGGAYNEQFF.

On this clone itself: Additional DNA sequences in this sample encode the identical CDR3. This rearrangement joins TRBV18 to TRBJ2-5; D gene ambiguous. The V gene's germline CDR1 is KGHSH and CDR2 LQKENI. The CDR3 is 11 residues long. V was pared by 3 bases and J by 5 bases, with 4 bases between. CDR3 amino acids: CASSPEETQYF. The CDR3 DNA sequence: TGTGCCAGCTCACCCGAGGAGACCCAGTACTTC.

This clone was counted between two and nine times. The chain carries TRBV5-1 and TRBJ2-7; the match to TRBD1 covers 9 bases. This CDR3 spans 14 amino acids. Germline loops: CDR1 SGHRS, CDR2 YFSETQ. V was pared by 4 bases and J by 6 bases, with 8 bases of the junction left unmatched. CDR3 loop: CASSRGQGKGEQYF. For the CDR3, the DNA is TGCGCCAGCAGCAGGGGACAGGGTAAAGGCGAGCAGTACTTC.

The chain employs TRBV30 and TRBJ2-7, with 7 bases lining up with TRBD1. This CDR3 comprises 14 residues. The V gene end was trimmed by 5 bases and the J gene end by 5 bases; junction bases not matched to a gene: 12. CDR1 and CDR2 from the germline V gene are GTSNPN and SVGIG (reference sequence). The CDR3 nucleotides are TGTGCCTGGGCCCAGGGGGTCTCTCTTCACGAGCAGTACTTC. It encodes CAWAQGVSLHEQYF. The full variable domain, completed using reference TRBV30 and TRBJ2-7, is SQTIHQWPATLVQPVGSPLSLECTVEGTSNPNLYWYRQAAGRGLQLLFYSVGIGQISSEVPQNLSASRPQDRQFILSSKKLLLSDSGFYLCAWAQGVSLHEQYFGPGTRLTVT.